This TCR beta chain is drawn from a study of shared clonotypes between healthy human individuals. Turning to the study itself: Every donor yielded three CD4 naive, three CD4 memory, two CD8 naive and one CD8 memory plate. Study-level findings and limits: Memory subsets generally showed smaller estimated richness than naive subsets did. Donors were few, which limited the genetic and exposure-history diversity represented.

As regards this clone: Its antigen remains unknown. The same CDR3 can be traced to other DNA sequences in this sample.

Clones were read by immunoSEQ multiplex PCR, and TCRdb kept only the in-frame ones, dropping some. The top ten clones hold roughly 0.13% of a sample with some 2,000,000 clones, 90% to 96% of them seen once. Germline values: CDR1 MDHEN, CDR2 SYDVKM. The CDR3 extends over 13 amino acids. V shed 2 bases and J shed 2 bases, with 6 bases lying between them. Material for sequencing was naive CD4+ T cells sorted from blood. Subset reported: CD45RA+ positively selected. This clonotype originated in a young man in good health. The J gene is TRBJ1-2, the V gene TRBV28; a possible D gene is TRBD1 (5 bases). This CDR3 is CASSLDSNYGYTF. The CDR3 DNA reads TGTGCCAGCAGTTTAGACAGCAACTATGGCTACACCTTC.